These T cell receptor beta chains were read from a single sample in a study of blood T cell repertoires in COVID-19. Clones were sequenced by immunoSEQ multiplex PCR, and TCRdb holds only the in-frame ones, with some missing. The sample has about 84,000 clones; 83% are singletons. The material sequenced was peripheral blood. All receptors come from a woman older than 75 with acute or convalescent COVID-19. Each CDR3 is given with its conserved first and last residue. The order of the fields is clone size, V gene, J gene, D gene, CDR3 protein, CDR3 DNA. D genes are given only for firm matches. Clone sizes are given selectively: once, few, many, or a class where the clone is expanded.

-	TRBV6-6	TRBJ2-6	-	CASRREGLSGANVLTF	TGTGCCAGCAGGAGAGAGGGATTGTCTGGGGCCAACGTCCTGACTTTC
-	TRBV7-9	TRBJ2-7	-	CASSLMGASYEQYF	TGTGCCAGCAGCTTAATGGGGGCGTCCTACGAGCAGTACTTC
-	TRBV7-2	TRBJ1-2	TRBD1	CASSFGQGIYGYTF	TGTGCCAGCAGCTTCGGACAGGGAATCTATGGCTACACCTTC
-	TRBV10-3	TRBJ2-2	TRBD2	CAISPGLAVNTGELFF	TGTGCCATCAGCCCGGGACTAGCGGTGAACACCGGGGAGCTGTTTTTT
-	TRBV28	TRBJ2-7	TRBD2	CASKGGMGEQYF	TGTGCCAGCAAGGGAGGGATGGGTGAGCAGTACTTC
-	TRBV29-1	TRBJ1-5	-	CSVEAAGNQPQHF	TGCAGCGTTGAAGCCGCGGGTAATCAGCCCCAGCATTTT
-	TRBV3-1/TRBV3-2	TRBJ1-4	-	CASSQGRGTGEKLFF	TGTGCCAGCAGCCAAGGGAGAGGCACGGGTGAAAAACTGTTTTTT
-	TRBV3-1/TRBV3-2	TRBJ2-2	TRBD2	CASSPYLAGGLITGELFF	TGTGCCAGCAGCCCCTATCTAGCGGGAGGTCTCATAACCGGGGAGCTGTTTTTT
-	TRBV7-3	TRBJ2-7	-	CASSFPRREKPYEQYF	TGTGCCAGCAGCTTTCCCAGGAGGGAAAAGCCCTACGAGCAGTACTTC
-	TRBV19	TRBJ2-3	-	CASSIAAASTDTQYF	TGTGCCAGTAGTATAGCGGCGGCTAGCACAGATACGCAGTATTTT
once	TRBV6-4	TRBJ2-2	-	CATQAAPNTGELFF	TGTGCCACCCAAGCGGCCCCGAACACCGGGGAGCTGTTTTTT
-	TRBV3-1/TRBV3-2	TRBJ1-2	-	CASRYQGSDGYTF	TGTGCCAGCAGGTATCAGGGATCTGATGGCTACACCTTC
-	TRBV5-1	TRBJ2-5	-	CASSFRGQETQYF	TGCGCCAGCAGCTTCCGGGGGCAAGAGACCCAGTACTTC
-	TRBV5-1	TRBJ2-1	TRBD2	CASSPGTSAYNEQFF	TGCGCCAGCAGCCCCGGGACTAGCGCCTACAATGAGCAGTTCTTC